The 23 T cell receptor beta chains below were found in one sample sequenced in a study of T-cell memory formation after mild COVID-19. MiXCR, applied by TCRdb to the 5' RACE reads, yields one record per CDR3 protein. The table shows 580,000 or so distinct CDR3 sequences, with 17% occurring only once. The sample consisted of PBMCs or a T cell subset sorted from them (not recorded which). The origin of the receptors is an adult woman who had mild COVID-19 (a few samples of this study predate the infection). Cell type and time point are not known.

The chain carries TRBV18 and TRBJ2-3; TRBD2 agrees at 15 bases. The CDR3 covers 18 residues. The ends lost 3 bases at V and 0 bases at J; junction bases unmatched: 4. Germline lookup yields CDR1 KGHSH and CDR2 LQKENI. The CDR3 is CASSPGLAGGPSTDTQYF. DNA for the CDR3: TGTGCCAGCTCACCCGGACTAGCGGGGGGGCCCAGCACAGATACGCAGTATTTT.

The rearrangement joins TRBV19 to TRBJ2-1, with D maybe TRBD2 (7 bases). Looked up from germline, CDR1 is LNHDA and CDR2 is SQIVND (reference sequence). Trimming removed 3 bases from V and 2 bases from J, with 14 bases in between. The CDR3 runs 16 residues. The DNA for the CDR3 is TGTGCCAGTAGTATCCTAGGGGGGAGGGCCTACAATGAGCAGTTCTTC. Its protein product is CASSILGGRAYNEQFF.

This clonotype appeared a few times. This chain uses TRBV6-5 with TRBJ1-2, with 7 bases aligning to TRBD1. Germline V lookup: CDR1 MNHEY, CDR2 SVGAGI. The CDR3 covers 14 residues. The V and J ends lost 5 bases and 7 bases, in that order; junction bases with no gene match: 10. The chain's CDR3 is CASSPQGGRSGYTF. The CDR3, as DNA: TGTGCCAGCAGTCCCCAGGGGGGCCGAAGTGGCTACACCTTC.

This clonotype was detected a few times. The chain has TRBV7-8 and TRBJ2-5; 11 bases are shared with TRBD2. The CDR3 sequence is 17 residues long. CDR1 and CDR2 (germline): SGHVS, FQNEAQ. Losses at the gene ends were 1 base for V and 1 base for J; bases not matched to a gene: 5. The DNA of the CDR3 is TGTGCCAGCAGCTTAGAACTAGCGGGGGCGACCCAAGAGACCCAGTACTTC. This translates into CASSLELAGATQETQYF. Variable domain in full (rest from reference TRBV7-8 and TRBJ2-5): GAGVSQSPRYKVAKRGQDVALRCDPISGHVSLFWYQQALGQGPEFLTYFQNEAQLDKSGLPSDRFFAERPEGSVSTLKIQRTQQEDSAVYLCASSLELAGATQETQYFGPGTRLLVL.

The chain joins TRBV6-5 to TRBJ2-1, with D hard to call. CDR1 and CDR2 (germline): MNHEY, SVGAGI. Trimming took off 7 bases at V and 2 bases at J, with 12 bases between the two ends. This CDR3 has 14 residues. CDR3 coding DNA: TGTGCCAGCACCCCGGACGGCCCCTACAATGAGCAGTTCTTC. Its protein product is CASTPDGPYNEQFF.

The chain links TRBV9 to TRBJ2-1; D is possibly TRBD1 or TRBD2 (5 bases each). This CDR3 spans 13 amino acids. Germline V gene lookup returns CDR1 SGDLS and CDR2 YYNGEE. V lost 4 bases and J 7 bases, leaving 12 bases between the germline ends. CDR3 bases: TGTGCCAGCAGCTTGGGACCCCAAAATGAGCAGTTCTTC. This encodes CASSLGPQNEQFF.

The V gene is TRBV5-1, the J gene TRBJ2-3, with 10 bases aligning to TRBD2. This CDR3 is built from 15 residues. The J segment lost 3 bases and the V segment lost 3 bases, leaving 4 bases of the junction unmatched. Germline V gene lookup returns CDR1 SGHRS and CDR2 YFSETQ. The chain's CDR3 is CASSWGGLATDTQYF. The CDR3 nucleotides read TGCGCCAGCAGCTGGGGGGGACTAGCGACAGATACGCAGTATTTT. The variable domain in full, completed from reference TRBV5-1 and TRBJ2-3, reads KAGVTQTPRYLIKTRGQQVTLSCSPISGHRSVSWYQQTPGQGLQFLFEYFSETQRNKGNFPGRFSGRQFSNSRSEMNVSTLELGDSALYLCASSWGGLATDTQYFGPGTRLTVL.

This chain uses TRBV10-3 with TRBJ2-5, with no clear D. Germline assignment: CDR1 ENHRY and CDR2 SYGVKD. This CDR3 has 14 amino acids. The germline V and J ends were trimmed by 2 bases and 4 bases, with 11 bases remaining between them. The CDR3 spells CAISEVLSRETQYF. For the CDR3, the DNA is TGTGCCATCAGTGAGGTCCTAAGCCGAGAGACCCAGTACTTC.

This clonotype was recorded a few times. V usage is TRBV19 and J usage is TRBJ1-2; the match to TRBD1 covers 7 bases. CDR1 is LNHDA, CDR2 SQIVND, per germline (reference sequence). V dropped 3 bases and J dropped 6; count of bases not matched to a gene: 10. The CDR3 consists of 15 residues. The CDR3 bases are TGTGCCAGTAGTATGGGGTTCGGAGGGGGCCATGGCTACACCTTC. This sequence encodes CASSMGFGGGHGYTF.

This clonotype appeared a few times. The chain has TRBV4-3 and TRBJ2-7, with a weak D call TRBD1 (5 bases). V was clipped by 0 bases and J by 5 bases, with 14 bases between them. The CDR3 consists of 15 residues. Germline V gene data show CDR1 as LGHNA and CDR2 as YSLEER. This chain's CDR3 is CASSQDLGASNEQYF. In nucleotides, the CDR3 is TGCGCCAGCAGCCAAGACCTTGGGGCCAGCAACGAGCAGTACTTC.

CDR3 loop: CASSLRLGQNDYGYTF. DNA of the CDR3: TGTGCCAGCAGCTTAAGACTGGGACAGAACGACTATGGCTACACCTTC. The chain employs TRBV7-3 and TRBJ1-2; 7 bases match TRBD1. Germline CDR1 SGHTA, CDR2 FQGTGA. V shed 1 base and J 3 bases; nucleotides not matched to a gene: 8. The CDR3 sequence is 16 residues long.

This clonotype was seen only a few times. The chain employs TRBV7-8 and TRBJ2-1, with 10 bases identical to TRBD2. This CDR3 is 14 amino acids long. With 8 bases clipped from V and 7 bases from J, the junction kept 8 bases outside the gene matches. Germline assignment: CDR1 SGHVS and CDR2 FQNEAQ. The CDR3 DNA sequence: TGTGCCAGCCAGCCAACTAGCGGGATTAATGAGCAGTTCTTC. Translation: CASQPTSGINEQFF.

The chain has TRBV4-1 and TRBJ2-1; 12 bases match TRBD1. Germline V gene sequence: CDR1 MGHRA, CDR2 YSYEKL. The CDR3 loop spans 15 amino acids. The ends lost 4 bases at V and 9 bases at J; junction bases unmatched: 7. The CDR3 bases are TGCGCCAGCAGCCTGGGACAGGGGGCCGACGGTGAGCAGTTCTTC. Amino acid sequence: CASSLGQGADGEQFF.

This clonotype showed up many times. The V call is TRBV5-1, the J call TRBJ1-1; D might be TRBD1 (6 bases). Germline-derived CDR1 and CDR2 are SGHRS and YFSETQ. V was shortened by 6 bases and J by 2 bases, with 11 bases between the two germline ends. The CDR3 runs 13 residues. For the CDR3, the DNA is TGCGCCAGCAAGGGGGACCCAAACACTGAAGCTTTCTTT. Its translation is CASKGDPNTEAFF.

This clonotype was detected a few times. V usage is TRBV29-1 and J usage is TRBJ1-2; 8 nucleotides align to TRBD1. Germline V gene data show CDR1 as SQVTM and CDR2 as ANQGSEA. This CDR3 comprises 16 residues. J lost 3 bases, V lost 4 bases, and 13 bases had no gene match. The CDR3 coding sequence is TGCAGCGTTGGAGGCGGCAGGGGGCAGGTCCACTATGGCTACACCTTC. It specifies CSVGGGRGQVHYGYTF.

This clonotype appeared a single time. The chain employs TRBV24-1 and TRBJ2-3, with TRBD2 matching over 7 bases. Trimming at V came to 12 bases and at J to 5 bases, leaving 19 bases not matched to a gene. This CDR3 is built from 16 residues. CDR1 is KGHDR and CDR2 is SFDVKD in the germline V gene. CDR3 protein: CAASSPQRGRGDTQYF. The DNA of the CDR3 is TGTGCCGCCTCCTCCCCCCAGCGGGGTAGGGGAGATACGCAGTATTTT.

This clonotype was counted between two and nine times. The rearrangement links TRBV12-3 or TRBV12-4 to TRBJ2-6, with a possible D match to TRBD1 (5 bases). The CDR3 is 15 amino acids. The V and J ends lost 6 bases and 3 bases respectively, with 12 bases between them. The CDR3 region has the DNA TGTGCCAGCAGAATCAGGGCCGGTGGGGCCAACGTCCTGACTTTC. It translates to CASRIRAGGANVLTF.

This clonotype was detected ten times or more. The genes are TRBV9 and TRBJ2-1; D is undetermined. CDR3 length equals 13 residues. Germline-derived CDR1 and CDR2 are SGDLS and YYNGEE. Trimming took off 0 bases at V and 5 bases at J, with 6 bases between the two ends. This CDR3 is CASSVDTDNEQFF. As DNA, the CDR3 is TGTGCCAGCAGCGTAGATACGGACAATGAGCAGTTCTTC.

The chain couples TRBV20-1 to TRBJ1-2, with a weak D call TRBD1 (5 bases). Germline V gene lookup returns CDR1 DFQATT and CDR2 SNEGSKA (reference sequence). This CDR3 has 14 residues. Trimming left V 4 bases short and J 5 bases short, with 17 bases between. Here the CDR3 DNA reads TGCAGTGCTATCGATCCCTGGGGGGAATATGGCTACACCTTC. This translates into CSAIDPWGEYGYTF.

This clonotype was seen a few times. CDR3 DNA sequence: TGTGCCAGCAGCCAAGATCGACTAGCGGGGATACCTAGCACAGATACGCAGTATTTT. Translation gives CASSQDRLAGIPSTDTQYF. The V gene is TRBV3-1, the J gene TRBJ2-3; 11 nucleotides line up with TRBD2. Germline CDR1 and CDR2: LGHDT and YNNKEL (reference sequence). V dropped 0 bases and J dropped 0; count of bases not matched to a gene: 8. The CDR3 has 19 residues.

This clonotype was seen a handful of times. This chain uses TRBV7-9 with TRBJ2-5; D remains ambiguous. CDR3 length equals 16 residues. V lost 1 base and J 5 bases, leaving 17 bases between the germline ends. Germline V gene sequence: CDR1 SEHNR, CDR2 FQNEAQ (reference sequence). The CDR3: CASSLGNLWAFETQYF. Here the CDR3 DNA reads TGTGCCAGCAGCTTAGGAAATTTGTGGGCATTTGAGACCCAGTACTTC.

This clonotype was detected ten times or more. The V and J genes are TRBV5-1 and TRBJ2-1; D remains ambiguous. V lost 1 base and J 3 bases, leaving 5 bases between the germline ends. This CDR3 is built from 13 residues. Germline CDR1 reads SGHRS; CDR2 reads YFSETQ. The CDR3 here is CASSLYDYNEQFF. The CDR3 region has the DNA TGCGCCAGCAGCTTGTACGACTACAATGAGCAGTTCTTC.

The sample holds a few counts of this clonotype. V is TRBV7-2 and J is TRBJ2-1; D is perhaps TRBD2 (5 bases). V was clipped by 7 bases and J by 9 bases, with 16 bases between them. This CDR3 region has 13 residues. CDR1 is SGHTA, CDR2 FQGNSA, per germline. In nucleotides, the CDR3 is TGTGCCAGCACGAGGTCGGAGCGGACTGAGCAGTTCTTC. Amino acids: CASTRSERTEQFF.